The 31 T cell receptor beta chains below come from one sample, sequenced in a study of post-analysis software for immune sequencing data. cDNA libraries of TCR beta carried unique molecular identifiers. MiXCR, applied by TCRdb to the PCR reads, yields one record per CDR3 protein. The table shows over 150,000 distinct CDR3 sequences, with roughly 34% occurring only once. The sequences come from blood, collected after autologous hematopoietic stem cell transplantation. These receptors came from a girl aged 10 to 17 with multiple sclerosis.

This sequence joins TRBV7-8 and TRBJ1-1, with D tentatively TRBD1 (5 bases). Between the trimmed V and J ends, which lost 4 bases and 7 bases, there was a span of 16 bases. The CDR3 runs to 14 residues. Germline V CDR1 and CDR2: SGHVS, FQNEAQ. The CDR3 sequence: CASSSTRITGEAFF. As DNA, the CDR3 is TGTGCCAGCAGCTCTACCAGAATTACAGGTGAAGCTTTCTTT.

V gene TRBV5-1 combines with J gene TRBJ2-1, with 7 bases identical to TRBD2. Unmatched junction bases numbered 12, after V lost 0 bases and J lost 9 bases. The CDR3 contains 16 residues. Germline V lookup: CDR1 SGHRS, CDR2 YFSETQ. The chain's CDR3 is CASSLEVDVASGEQFF. CDR3 nucleotide sequence: TGCGCCAGCAGCTTGGAAGTGGATGTAGCTAGCGGTGAGCAGTTCTTC.

The genes are TRBV20-1 and TRBJ1-2; 7 nucleotides line up with TRBD1. This CDR3 spans 15 amino acids. V lost 6 bases and J lost 6; bases outside the gene matches: 16. The germline V gene encodes CDR1 DFQATT and CDR2 SNEGSKA (reference sequence). The CDR3 sequence: CSAERANRGCDGYTF. CDR3 DNA: TGCAGTGCAGAGAGAGCCAACAGGGGATGTGATGGCTACACCTTC.

The chain joins TRBV7-9 to TRBJ2-7, with a possible D match to TRBD1 (6 bases). This CDR3 comprises 15 residues. The germline V gene encodes CDR1 SEHNR and CDR2 FQNEAQ (reference sequence). Trimming took off 0 bases at V and 2 bases at J, with 11 bases between the two ends. The CDR3 bases are TGTGCCAGCAGCTTAGCTACAGGGATGGCCTACGAGCAGTACTTC. It encodes CASSLATGMAYEQYF.

This chain joins TRBV9 and TRBJ2-1, with 8 bases aligning to TRBD2. V shed 5 bases, J shed 6 bases, and the junction held 13 bases outside the gene matches. Germline V gene lookup returns CDR1 SGDLS and CDR2 YYNGEE. The CDR3 is made up of 16 amino acids. The CDR3 here is CASSDTVRAGGNEQFF. The CDR3 nucleotides are TGTGCCAGCAGTGATACGGTGCGGGCGGGGGGCAATGAGCAGTTCTTC.

This chain joins TRBV11-3 and TRBJ2-1, with TRBD2 matching 8 bases. The germline gives CDR1 SGHNT, CDR2 YENEEA. The V and J ends lost 4 bases and 6 bases, in that order; junction bases with no gene match: 5. The length of the CDR3 is 14 residues. CDR3: CASSSPGTSNEQFF. The CDR3 bases are TGTGCCAGCAGCTCACCGGGGACTAGCAATGAGCAGTTCTTC.

This clonotype was observed at least ten times. The J gene is TRBJ2-7, the V gene TRBV27, with 8 nucleotides matching TRBD2. The length of the CDR3 is 15 residues. Looked up from germline, CDR1 is MNHEY and CDR2 is SMNVEV (reference sequence). Trimming removed 0 bases from V and 7 bases from J; junction bases left unmatched: 8. CDR3: CASSLSPAGASEQYF. CDR3 nucleotides: TGTGCCAGCAGTTTATCCCCAGCGGGAGCGAGTGAGCAGTACTTC.

V gene TRBV5-2 combines with J gene TRBJ1-1; TRBD1, as called in the table, went unchecked against the DNA. TRBV5-2 is shown as a pseudogene. This CDR3 is built from 13 residues. The CDR3 loop is CASNLQGSAEAFF. In DNA, the CDR3 is TGTGCCAGCAACCTACAGGGAAGCGCTGAAGCTTTCTTT.

The V and J genes are TRBV27 and TRBJ2-5, with D tentatively TRBD2 (7 bases). The V end lost 6 bases, the J end lost 4 bases, and 21 bases lay between the germline ends. Germline V lookup: CDR1 MNHEY, CDR2 SMNVEV (reference sequence). The CDR3 totals 16 residues. CDR3 sequence reads: CASSSLPGGGGETQYF. The CDR3 DNA sequence: TGTGCCAGCAGCTCCCTCCCGGGGGGAGGGGGAGAGACCCAGTACTTC.

This clonotype was counted many times. The chain couples TRBV27 to TRBJ2-7, with 7 bases matching TRBD1. CDR3 length: 13 residues. The junction had 3 bases not matched to a gene; V was cut back by 4 bases and J by 3 bases. Germline values: CDR1 MNHEY, CDR2 SMNVEV (reference sequence). In DNA, the CDR3 is TGTGCCAGCAGTTCCGGGGACAGCTACGAGCAGTACTTC. It codes for CASSSGDSYEQYF.

This clonotype was seen many times. V and J are TRBV9 and TRBJ2-3; 9 nucleotides agree with TRBD2. The V segment lost 3 bases and the J segment 6 bases; nucleotides outside the gene matches: 8. The CDR3 has 15 amino acids. Per germline, CDR1 SGDLS and CDR2 YYNGEE. CDR3 in DNA: TGTGCCAGCAGCGGAACTAGCGGGCTTGGCGATACGCAGTATTTT. The encoded protein is CASSGTSGLGDTQYF.

This clonotype was counted at least ten times. The chain couples TRBV7-9 to TRBJ2-5; no clear D gene. Germline V gene lookup returns CDR1 SEHNR and CDR2 FQNEAQ (reference sequence). The length of the CDR3 is 13 residues. The germline V and J ends were trimmed by 5 bases and 3 bases, with 10 bases remaining between them. The CDR3 spells CASSRSTEETQYF. The CDR3, as DNA: TGTGCCAGCAGCCGATCGACGGAAGAGACCCAGTACTTC. The whole variable domain, remainder taken from reference TRBV7-9 and TRBJ2-5, is DTGVSQNPRHKITKRGQNVTFRCDPISEHNRLYWYRQTLGQGPEFLTYFQNEAQLEKSRLLSDRFSAERPKGSFSTLEIQRTEQGDSAMYLCASSRSTEETQYFGPGTRLLVL.

As to this clonotype: The junction departs from germline at one end; a sequencing error may be responsible. The J gene is TRBJ2-6, the V gene TRBV27; D possibly matches TRBD1 or TRBD2 (5 bases each). Per the germline V gene, CDR1 is MNHEY and CDR2 is SMNVEV (reference sequence). The CDR3 sequence is 19 residues long. CDR3 DNA: TGTGTCAGCAGTTTAAGGGGACCCGGACGGGGCTCTGGGGCCAACGTCCTGACTTTC. The encoded protein is CVSSLRGPGRGSGANVLTF. The whole variable domain, filled in from reference TRBV27 and TRBJ2-6, reads EAQVTQNPRYLITVTGKKLTVTCSQNMNHEYMSWYRQDPGLGLRQIYYSMNVEVTDKGDVPEGYKVSRKEKRNFPLILESPSPNQTSLYFCVSSLRGPGRGSGANVLTFGAGSRLTVL.

This clonotype occurred a few times. The V gene is TRBV20-1, the J gene TRBJ2-1, with TRBD2 matching over 7 bases. This CDR3 has 14 residues. The J segment lost 10 bases and the V segment lost 0 bases, leaving 9 bases of the junction unmatched. In germline, CDR1 is DFQATT, CDR2 SNEGSKA (reference sequence). The CDR3, as DNA: TGCAGTGCTAGAGATCCAGCGGGAAGTGGGGAGCAGTTCTTC. It is translated as CSARDPAGSGEQFF.

J is TRBJ2-1 and V is TRBV12-3 or TRBV12-4, with D unresolved. Trimming left V 2 bases short and J 10 bases short, with 9 bases between. The CDR3 totals 12 residues. CDR3 residues: CASSLRSYEQFF. The DNA of the CDR3 is TGTGCCAGCAGTTTAAGGAGCTACGAGCAGTTCTTC.

The CDR3 loop is CASSEWTSGLTDTQYF. The CDR3, as DNA: TGTGCCAGCAGTGAATGGACTAGCGGTTTGACAGATACGCAGTATTTT. J is TRBJ2-3 and V is TRBV25-1; 10 bases line up with TRBD2. CDR1 MGHDK and CDR2 SYGVNS come from the germline V gene. Trimming took 1 base from V and 3 from J; bases not matched to a gene: 4. CDR3 size: 16 residues.

This clonotype has a count of ten or more. The chain links TRBV7-2 to TRBJ2-1, with 14 bases aligning to TRBD2. Germline lookup yields CDR1 SGHTA and CDR2 FQGNSA. With V trimmed by 1 base and J by 11 bases, 4 bases remained unmatched. CDR3 length equals 15 residues. CDR3 sequence: CASSLEGLAGVKQFF. The DNA for the CDR3 is TGTGCCAGCAGCTTAGAGGGACTAGCGGGAGTTAAGCAGTTCTTC.

This chain uses TRBV18 with TRBJ2-1; D might be TRBD1 (5 bases). The V end lost 3 bases, the J end lost 13 bases, and 13 bases lay between the germline ends. Germline V lookup: CDR1 KGHSH, CDR2 LQKENI. The CDR3 runs 12 residues. The CDR3 loop reads CASSPGLSAQFF. As DNA, the CDR3 is TGTGCCAGCTCACCGGGGCTTTCGGCCCAGTTCTTC.

This clonotype was found a few times. The chain joins TRBV7-6 to TRBJ2-3; 8 bases are a match to TRBD1. V was pared by 5 bases and J by 3 bases, with 7 bases of the junction left unmatched. The length of the CDR3 is 15 residues. Germline loops: CDR1 SGHVS, CDR2 FNYEAQ. For the CDR3, the DNA is TGTGCCAGCAGCCAATCAGGGGGCTTTACAGATACGCAGTATTTT. Its translation: CASSQSGGFTDTQYF.

The chain joins TRBV11-1 to TRBJ2-7; D unresolved. The germline CDR1 and CDR2 sequences are SGHAT and FQDESV (reference sequence). The CDR3 runs to 13 residues. Trimming shortened V by 0 bases and J by 4 bases, and 7 bases separated the two germline ends. The CDR3 DNA reads as TGTGCCAGCAGCTTAGCGCAGTCTTACGAGCAGTACTTC. This translates into CASSLAQSYEQYF.

J is TRBJ2-4 and V is TRBV10-3; 11 positions match TRBD2. CDR3 length: 17 residues. Trimming cost V 0 bases and J 1 base; bases outside gene matches: 2. Germline-derived CDR1 and CDR2 are ENHRY and SYGVKD. CDR3 in DNA: TGTGCCATCAGTGAGTCCCTAGCGGGAGGTGCCAAAAACATTCAGTACTTC. It is translated as CAISESLAGGAKNIQYF.

J is TRBJ1-2 and V is TRBV5-6; 7 nucleotides agree with TRBD1. Trimming took 6 bases from V and 4 from J; bases not matched to a gene: 15. This CDR3 spans 16 amino acids. CDR1 SGHDT and CDR2 YYEEEE come from the germline V gene. The CDR3 spells CASISTGQASPYGYTF. CDR3 in DNA: TGTGCCAGCATCTCGACCGGACAGGCGTCCCCCTATGGCTACACCTTC.

This sequence joins TRBV5-1 and TRBJ2-3; 12 bases map to TRBD2. V lost 1 base and J lost 1; bases outside the gene matches: 7. Germline assignment: CDR1 SGHRS and CDR2 YFSETQ. The CDR3 loop spans 18 amino acids. The CDR3 bases are TGCGCCAGCAGCTTGCAGGGACTAGCGGGCGCAGGCACAGATACGCAGTATTTT. This sequence encodes CASSLQGLAGAGTDTQYF.

In its sample, this clonotype was seen many times. The chain employs TRBV28 and TRBJ2-7, with 10 bases aligning to TRBD2. V trimming: 4 bases; J trimming: 4 bases; junction bases outside the gene matches: 25. CDR3 length equals 21 residues. CDR1 and CDR2 from the germline V gene are MDHEN and SYDVKM. CDR3 in DNA: TGTGCCAGCAGTTCCCGATTTCTAGCGGGAGCGGAGAGGGGAGTTAAGTACGAGCAGTACTTC. This encodes CASSSRFLAGAERGVKYEQYF.

The chain links TRBV6-5 to TRBJ1-5; 7 bases are shared with TRBD1. V gave up 0 bases and J gave up 1 base; unmatched junction bases: 9. Germline loops: CDR1 MNHEY, CDR2 SVGAGI. CDR3 size: 18 residues. The CDR3 reads CASSYSGLPGQSNQPQHF. Written as DNA, the CDR3 is TGTGCCAGCAGTTACTCGGGTCTGCCGGGACAGAGCAATCAGCCCCAGCATTTT.

The chain employs TRBV27 and TRBJ2-3, with D unresolved. The CDR3 consists of 13 residues. In germline, CDR1 is MNHEY, CDR2 SMNVEV (reference sequence). V lost 0 bases to trimming and J lost 4 bases, with 5 bases between them. CDR3 loop: CASSLSRPDTQYF. The DNA of the CDR3 is TGTGCCAGCAGTTTATCTAGGCCAGATACGCAGTATTTT.

The chain couples TRBV25-1 to TRBJ2-7; the D is unclear. The CDR3 covers 13 residues. Germline-derived CDR1 and CDR2 are MGHDK and SYGVNS. The V gene lost 3 bases and the J gene lost 3 bases, with 9 bases spanning the gap. The CDR3 region is CASSEPFGYEQYF. CDR3 DNA: TGTGCCAGCAGTGAGCCCTTTGGCTACGAGCAGTACTTC.

The V and J genes are TRBV19 and TRBJ1-4; 7 bases agree with TRBD1. The CDR3 is 16 amino acids. Germline-derived CDR1 and CDR2 are LNHDA and SQIVND (reference sequence). J lost 5 bases, V lost 3 bases, and 9 bases had no gene match. The CDR3: CASSIRKGAPNEKLFF. The CDR3, as DNA: TGTGCCAGTAGTATTCGCAAGGGGGCTCCAAATGAAAAACTGTTTTTT.

The chain couples TRBV6-5 to TRBJ1-6; unclear D gene. In germline, CDR1 is MNHEY, CDR2 SVGAGI. Trimming removed 7 bases from V and 0 bases from J, with 19 bases in between. This CDR3 spans 18 amino acids. CDR3 amino acids: CASTSVGTLSSYNSPLHF. The DNA of the CDR3 is TGTGCCAGCACTTCGGTCGGCACCTTGAGCTCCTATAATTCACCCCTCCACTTT.

This clonotype occurred a few times. The chain has TRBV29-1 and TRBJ2-1; 7 positions match TRBD1. CDR1 and CDR2 from the germline V gene are SQVTM and ANQGSEA. The CDR3 runs to 14 residues. In nucleotides, the CDR3 is TGCAGTGTTTCCGCAGGGGGAAGGGCTGGAGAGCAGTTCTTC. Translating gives CSVSAGGRAGEQFF.

The chain joins TRBV20-1 to TRBJ1-1; D might be TRBD1 (5 bases). This CDR3 spans 12 amino acids. Trimming pared 6 bases from V and 5 bases from J, leaving 13 bases between. In germline, CDR1 is DFQATT, CDR2 SNEGSKA (reference sequence). The CDR3 nucleotides read TGCAGTGCGGAACAGGTTTATACTGAAGCTTTCTTT. This encodes CSAEQVYTEAFF.